This T cell receptor beta chain was observed in a study of blood T cell repertoires in COVID-19. Across the study: Samples of COVID-19 (acute and convalescent) were obtained from the United States, Italy and Spain.

The method was immunoSEQ multiplex PCR; TCRdb's version includes in-frame clones alone and lacks a portion of them. Of approximately 450,000 clones listed, roughly nine tenths are singletons. Germline CDR1 is KGHDR and CDR2 is SFDVKD. Between the trimmed V and J ends, which lost 4 bases and 5 bases, there was a span of 13 bases. This CDR3 comprises 14 residues. The genes are TRBV24-1 and TRBJ2-5; D is possibly TRBD1 (6 bases). The sequence was collected from a man aged 30 to 39 who had recovered from COVID-19. Sequenced: PBMCs or T cells enriched from blood (not recorded which). The CDR3 DNA follows: TGTGCCACCAGTGACCCACAGGGTAGGGAGACCCAGTACTTC. Translated, it gives CATSDPQGRETQYF.